This T cell receptor (beta chain) was identified in a study of blood T cell repertoires in COVID-19. The overall study: Material from acute and convalescent COVID-19 was sourced from the United States, Italy and Spain. PBMCs, B-cell-depleted T cells, or T cells were the source of the cDNA or gDNA that made up the material.

The authors' processing: Quantification of nucleated cells was approximated via reference gene primer amplification. The assay was immunoSEQ multiplex PCR, and TCRdb's table has in-frame clones only and misses some. Clone size and V and J calls were adopted from that table, with D and trimming inferred from the DNA. Of 100,000 to 150,000 clones listed, about 80% are singletons. V shed 0 bases and J shed 1 base, with 9 bases lying between them. The CDR3 totals 15 residues. From germline, CDR1 is SGHRS and CDR2 YFSETQ. What was sequenced was peripheral blood. The rearrangement joins TRBV5-1 to TRBJ2-3; maybe TRBD2 (6 bases). The receptor was isolated from a man in his forties or fifties with active or convalescent COVID-19. CDR3 sequence: CASSLVSGGTDTQYF. CDR3 sequence (DNA): TGCGCCAGCAGCTTGGTATCGGGGGGCACAGATACGCAGTATTTT. Combining the CDR3 with reference TRBV5-1 and TRBJ2-3 gives the whole variable domain KAGVTQTPRYLIKTRGQQVTLSCSPISGHRSVSWYQQTPGQGLQFLFEYFSETQRNKGNFPGRFSGRQFSNSRSEMNVSTLELGDSALYLCASSLVSGGTDTQYFGPGTRLTVL.